One sample yielded the 20 T cell receptor beta chains listed below, sequenced in a study of T cells in Graves' hyperthyroidism and ophthalmopathy. TCR beta CDR3 regions were amplified from RNA transcripts. A set of HTBI primers served as the primers for a first-round RT-PCR of the TCR CDR3. TCRdb processed the multiplex PCR reads anew with MiXCR; each CDR3 protein has one entry. The table has some 400,000 distinct CDR3 sequences, about a fifth seen once. What was sequenced was blood. The receptors derive from a woman younger than 35 with Graves' hyperthyroidism.

This clonotype came up many times. The V and J genes are TRBV7-2 and TRBJ1-5; 7 bases are a match to TRBD1. The CDR3 totals 15 residues. V trimming: 5 bases; J trimming: 7 bases; junction bases outside the gene matches: 11. Looked up from germline, CDR1 is SGHTA and CDR2 is FQGNSA. The CDR3 DNA follows: TGTGCCAGCAGCCCTTCGGACAGGAAAGGGCAGCCCCAGCATTTT. Its translation is CASSPSDRKGQPQHF. Supplemented by reference TRBV7-2 and TRBJ1-5, the full variable domain reads GAGVSQSPSNKVTEKGKDVELRCDPISGHTALYWYRQSLGQGLEFLIYFQGNSAPDKSGLPSDRFSAERTGGSVSTLTIQRTQQEDSAVYLCASSPSDRKGQPQHFGDGTRLSIL.

This clonotype was recorded at least ten times. The chain employs TRBV2 and TRBJ2-7; 7 bases are a match to TRBD2. The V and J ends lost 8 bases and 3 bases, in that order; junction bases with no gene match: 10. CDR1 SNHLY and CDR2 FYNNEI come from the germline V gene. The CDR3 totals 14 residues. CDR3 coding DNA: TGTGCCAGCCAGTTCTACGGGGGGAGCTACGAGCAGTACTTC. This sequence encodes CASQFYGGSYEQYF.

There are a few counts of this clonotype. The genes are TRBV5-4 and TRBJ2-6, with D uncertain. This CDR3 is 15 amino acids long. The V and J ends lost 4 bases and 0 bases respectively, with 8 bases between them. The germline V gene encodes CDR1 SGHNT and CDR2 YYREEE (reference sequence). In nucleotides, the CDR3 is TGTGCCAGCAGCGGGTTCCCCTCTGGGGCCAACGTCCTGACTTTC. Amino acid sequence: CASSGFPSGANVLTF.

This clonotype occurred many times. This chain connects TRBV28 to TRBJ2-4; TRBD2 matches at 7 bases. From germline, CDR1 is MDHEN and CDR2 SYDVKM. Trimming removed 7 bases from V and 9 bases from J; junction bases left unmatched: 9. The CDR3 covers 13 residues. CDR3: CASIYRTGGIQYF. CDR3 DNA sequence: TGTGCCAGCATATATAGGACGGGGGGCATTCAGTACTTC.

This clonotype occurred many times. This chain joins TRBV20-1 and TRBJ2-7; D gene uncertain. Germline CDR1 is DFQATT and CDR2 is SNEGSKA (reference sequence). There are 14 residues in the CDR3. Trimming took off 5 bases at V and 4 bases at J, with 18 bases between the two ends. This chain's CDR3 is CSAEVWNPEYEQYF. The CDR3 DNA follows: TGCAGTGCTGAGGTTTGGAATCCGGAATACGAGCAGTACTTC.

The V gene is TRBV28, the J gene TRBJ2-5, with 7 bases matching TRBD2. J was trimmed by 9 bases and V by 1 base; bases with no gene match: 8. In germline, CDR1 is MDHEN, CDR2 SYDVKM. CDR3 length equals 14 residues. CDR3 in DNA: TGTGCCAGCAGTTTATACGGGGGGACGGAGGCCCAGTACTTC. This gives the protein CASSLYGGTEAQYF.

This clonotype was seen at least ten times. The chain uses TRBV20-1 and TRBJ1-2; 7 bases are a match to TRBD1. CDR1 and CDR2 from the germline V gene are DFQATT and SNEGSKA (reference sequence). The junction had 7 bases not matched to a gene; V was cut back by 4 bases and J by 2 bases. The CDR3 consists of 14 residues. In DNA form, the CDR3 reads TGCAGTGCTATTCGACAGGGTAGCAACTATGGCTACACCTTC. This sequence encodes CSAIRQGSNYGYTF.

This clonotype has a count of ten or more. This sequence joins TRBV4-2 and TRBJ2-5; D ambiguous. Trimming pared 0 bases from V and 8 bases from J, leaving 10 bases between. The CDR3 covers 13 residues. The germline gives CDR1 LGHNA, CDR2 YNFKEQ. CDR3 coding DNA: TGTGCCAGCAGCCAAGAGCCAGGAGCTACCCAGTACTTC. This sequence encodes CASSQEPGATQYF.

This clonotype was seen many times. The CDR3 DNA sequence: TGTGCCAGCAGGAAGAGGGGGAACACTGAAGCTTTCTTT. Translated, it gives CASRKRGNTEAFF. The chain joins TRBV6-1 to TRBJ1-1, with D perhaps matching TRBD1 (5 bases). V lost 6 bases, J lost 1 base, and 9 bases lay in between. CDR1 is MNHNS, CDR2 SASEGT, per germline. This CDR3 comprises 13 residues.

This clonotype was counted only a few times. This chain connects TRBV5-6 to TRBJ2-2, with D possibly matching TRBD1 (6 bases). Germline V gene lookup returns CDR1 SGHDT and CDR2 YYEEEE. The CDR3 loop spans 16 amino acids. The V and J ends lost 5 bases and 2 bases respectively, with 16 bases between them. CDR3 DNA: TGTGCCAGCAGTTACACTACAGGGTATAACACCGGGGAGCTGTTTTTT. Its protein is CASSYTTGYNTGELFF.

This clonotype was counted ten times or more. The chain joins TRBV4-1 to TRBJ1-2; TRBD1 matches at 7 bases. Germline-derived CDR1 and CDR2 are MGHRA and YSYEKL. This CDR3 has 14 amino acids. The junction had 5 bases not matched to a gene; V was cut back by 4 bases and J by 3 bases. CDR3 amino acids: CASSRDRGDYGYTF. CDR3 coding DNA: TGCGCCAGCAGCCGGGACAGAGGGGACTATGGCTACACCTTC.

This clonotype has at least ten counts. This sequence joins TRBV11-3 and TRBJ2-7; 7 bases fit TRBD1. CDR3 length equals 13 residues. V shed 5 bases, J shed 5 bases, and the junction held 6 bases outside the gene matches. Looked up from germline, CDR1 is SGHNT and CDR2 is YENEEA. CDR3 coding DNA: TGTGCCAGCAGCCCCCCGACAGGGAACGAGCAGTACTTC. Translating gives CASSPPTGNEQYF.

This chain joins TRBV2 and TRBJ1-2, with D unresolved. V lost 1 base to trimming and J lost 0 bases, with 12 bases between them. Germline V CDR1 and CDR2: SNHLY, FYNNEI. This CDR3 is built from 16 residues. CDR3 region: CASSEGVTDTNYGYTF. The CDR3 bases are TGTGCCAGCAGTGAAGGTGTAACGGATACTAACTATGGCTACACCTTC. The complete variable domain, with remaining parts taken from reference TRBV2 and TRBJ1-2, reads EPEVTQTPSHQVTQMGQEVILRCVPISNHLYFYWYRQILGQKVEFLVSFYNNEISEKSEIFDDQFSVERPDGSNFTLKIRSTKLEDSAMYFCASSEGVTDTNYGYTFGSGTRLTVV.

This clonotype was seen at least ten times. The rearrangement uses TRBV11-3 and TRBJ2-7, with 10 bases fitting TRBD2. CDR3 length: 21 residues. V lost 1 base, J lost 3 bases, and 21 bases stayed unmatched. The germline V gene has CDR1 SGHNT and CDR2 YENEEA. The CDR3 DNA follows: TGTGCCAGCAGCTTAGTGTTTTCGCGGCTAGCGGGGGAACCAATACTCTACGAGCAGTACTTC. Translating it yields CASSLVFSRLAGEPILYEQYF. The whole variable domain, filled in from reference TRBV11-3 and TRBJ2-7, reads EAGVVQSPRYKIIEKKQPVAFWCNPISGHNTLYWYLQNLGQGPELLIRYENEEAVDDSQLPKDRFSAERLKGVDSTLKIQPAELGDSAVYLCASSLVFSRLAGEPILYEQYFGPGTRLTVT.

At least ten counts were recorded for this clonotype. The V and J genes are TRBV2 and TRBJ2-3, with 9 bases fitting TRBD1. Trimming at V came to 11 bases and at J to 6 bases, leaving 12 bases not matched to a gene. CDR3 length: 14 residues. Germline V lookup: CDR1 SNHLY, CDR2 FYNNEI. The CDR3 is CAETGDRGSDTQYF. CDR3 sequence (DNA): TGTGCCGAAACGGGAGACAGGGGGTCGGATACGCAGTATTTT. The full variable domain, rest sourced from reference TRBV2 and TRBJ2-3, is EPEVTQTPSHQVTQMGQEVILRCVPISNHLYFYWYRQILGQKVEFLVSFYNNEISEKSEIFDDQFSVERPDGSNFTLKIRSTKLEDSAMYFCAETGDRGSDTQYFGPGTRLTVL.

This chain joins TRBV5-1 and TRBJ1-1, with 9 bases that match TRBD1. The CDR3 is 12 residues long. Germline V gene sequence: CDR1 SGHRS, CDR2 YFSETQ. After removal of 2 bases from V and 12 bases from J, the junction contained 5 bases not matched to a gene. CDR3 amino acids: CASSFGDRESFF. CDR3 bases: TGCGCCAGCAGCTTTGGGGACAGGGAATCTTTCTTT.

This clonotype was seen many times. The chain has TRBV20-1 and TRBJ2-5; D may be TRBD2 (5 bases). Germline CDR1 is DFQATT and CDR2 is SNEGSKA (reference sequence). The V and J ends lost 5 bases and 4 bases respectively, with 17 bases between them. The CDR3 extends over 14 amino acids. This CDR3 reads CSAPDGWGVETQYF. CDR3 sequence (DNA): TGCAGTGCTCCAGACGGATGGGGAGTAGAGACCCAGTACTTC.

This clonotype has just a few counts. The chain recombines TRBV12-3 or TRBV12-4 with TRBJ2-5; no clear D gene. The CDR3 loop spans 14 amino acids. V lost 6 bases, J lost 7 bases, and 18 bases lay in between. CDR3 nucleotides: TGTGCCAGCAGACCCTCTAGGATTTGGGGGACCCAGTACTTC. This encodes CASRPSRIWGTQYF.

This clonotype was detected only a few times. The chain recombines TRBV6-1 with TRBJ2-7, with D uncertain. Looked up from germline, CDR1 is MNHNS and CDR2 is SASEGT. The CDR3 sequence is 13 residues long. Trimming pared 4 bases from V and 3 bases from J, leaving 10 bases between. The CDR3 sequence is CASSGSGDYEQYF. In DNA, the CDR3 is TGTGCCAGCAGTGGGAGTGGGGACTACGAGCAGTACTTC.

In this sample, this clonotype turned up many times. J is TRBJ1-1 and V is TRBV27; D not resolved. CDR3 size: 15 residues. Trimming stripped 2 bases from V and 2 bases from J, with 12 bases between. The germline CDR1 and CDR2 sequences are MNHEY and SMNVEV (reference sequence). The CDR3 spells CASSLAGSVNTEAFF. DNA of the CDR3: TGTGCCAGCAGTTTAGCTGGGTCCGTTAACACTGAAGCTTTCTTT.